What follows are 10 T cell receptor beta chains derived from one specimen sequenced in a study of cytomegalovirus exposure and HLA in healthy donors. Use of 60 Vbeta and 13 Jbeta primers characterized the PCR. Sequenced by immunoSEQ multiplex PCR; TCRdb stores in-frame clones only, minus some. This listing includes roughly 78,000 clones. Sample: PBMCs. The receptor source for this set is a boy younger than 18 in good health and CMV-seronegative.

CDR3 sequence (DNA): TGTGCCAGCAGCCCCCGCGGGGAGACAGGGGGCTACGAGCAGTACTTC. Protein product: CASSPRGETGGYEQYF. The chain couples TRBV7-6 to TRBJ2-7, with 9 bases matching TRBD1. V gave up 5 bases and J gave up 3 bases; unmatched junction bases: 11. This CDR3 contains 16 residues. CDR1 and CDR2 (germline): SGHVS, FNYEAQ.

The CDR3 DNA reads as TGTGCCAGTAGTATAGTTAGAGCGGGGGGGTATATGACGGCCAAAAACATTCAGTACTTC. This codes for CASSIVRAGGYMTAKNIQYF. This chain joins TRBV19 and TRBJ2-4; 10 positions agree with TRBD2. Germline assignment: CDR1 LNHDA and CDR2 SQIVND (reference sequence). This CDR3 region has 20 residues. Trimming cost V 1 base and J 1 base; bases outside gene matches: 13.

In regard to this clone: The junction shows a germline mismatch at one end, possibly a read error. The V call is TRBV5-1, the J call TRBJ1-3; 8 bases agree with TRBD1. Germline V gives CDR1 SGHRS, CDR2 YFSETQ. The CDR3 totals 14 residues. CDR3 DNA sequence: TGCGCCAGCAGCCTCGGACAGGGTGGAGACACCATATATTTT. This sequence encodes CASSLGQGGDTIYF.

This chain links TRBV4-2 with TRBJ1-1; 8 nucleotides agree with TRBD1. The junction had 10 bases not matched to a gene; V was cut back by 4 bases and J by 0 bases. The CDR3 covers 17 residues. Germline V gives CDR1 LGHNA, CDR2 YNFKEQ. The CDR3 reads CASSPGQGTLMNTEAFF. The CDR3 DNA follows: TGTGCCAGCAGCCCCGGACAGGGCACGCTAATGAACACTGAAGCTTTCTTT.

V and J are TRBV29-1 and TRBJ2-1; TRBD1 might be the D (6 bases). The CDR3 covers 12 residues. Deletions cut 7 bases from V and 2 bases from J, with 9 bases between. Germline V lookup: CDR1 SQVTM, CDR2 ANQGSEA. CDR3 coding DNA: TGCAGCGATGGGGGCCCCTACAATGAGCAGTTCTTC. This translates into CSDGGPYNEQFF.

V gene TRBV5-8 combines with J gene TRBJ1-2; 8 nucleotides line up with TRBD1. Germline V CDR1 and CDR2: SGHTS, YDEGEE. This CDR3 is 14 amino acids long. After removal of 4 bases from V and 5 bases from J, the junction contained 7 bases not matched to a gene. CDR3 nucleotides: TGTGCCAGCAGCCCAGGGGGCGCCGGATATGGCTACACCTTC. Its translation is CASSPGGAGYGYTF.

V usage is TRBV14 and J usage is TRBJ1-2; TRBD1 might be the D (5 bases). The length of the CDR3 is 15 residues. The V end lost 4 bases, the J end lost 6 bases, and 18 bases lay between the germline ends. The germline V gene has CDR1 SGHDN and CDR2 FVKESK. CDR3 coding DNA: TGTGCCAGCAGCCCTAACCTTCGGGGGGGTGATGGCTACACCTTC. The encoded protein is CASSPNLRGGDGYTF.

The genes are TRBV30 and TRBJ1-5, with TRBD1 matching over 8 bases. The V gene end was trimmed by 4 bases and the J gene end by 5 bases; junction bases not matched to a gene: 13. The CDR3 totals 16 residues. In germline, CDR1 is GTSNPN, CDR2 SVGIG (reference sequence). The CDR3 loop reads CAWILKGQDNHQPQHF. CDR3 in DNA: TGTGCCTGGATCCTGAAGGGACAGGACAATCATCAGCCCCAGCATTTT.

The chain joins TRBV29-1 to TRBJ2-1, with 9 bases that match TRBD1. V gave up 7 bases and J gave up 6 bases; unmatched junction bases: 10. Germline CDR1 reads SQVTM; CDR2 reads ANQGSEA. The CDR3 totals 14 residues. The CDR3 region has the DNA TGCAGCGCCCAACAAAAGGGACAGGGCAATGAGCAGTTCTTC. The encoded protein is CSAQQKGQGNEQFF.

Here the CDR3 reads CASSLGQGASNEKLFF. CDR3 nucleotides: TGCGCCAGCAGCTTGGGACAGGGGGCGTCTAATGAAAAACTGTTTTTT. V and J are TRBV5-1 and TRBJ1-4; TRBD1 aligns across 10 bases. Germline CDR1 is SGHRS and CDR2 is YFSETQ. Germline trimming cut 0 bases from V and 3 bases from J; bases unmatched to any gene: 2. The CDR3 totals 16 residues.